This T cell receptor (beta chain) was sequenced for a study of cytomegalovirus exposure and HLA in healthy donors. TCRdb's table, derived via immunoSEQ multiplex PCR, lists solely in-frame clones and lacks some. In the table there are tens of thousands of clones, approximately 93% of which are singletons. The CDR3 has 19 residues. Trimming at V came to 4 bases and at J to 0 bases, leaving 12 bases not matched to a gene. From germline, CDR1 is LGHNA and CDR2 YNFKEQ. As regards this clone: Its target is unknown.

Study-wide results and caveats: Most TCR sequences were rare, but some public TCRs occurred in many donors. Reportedly, cytomegalovirus status was diagnosed with high sensitivity and specificity. According to the study, around 160 TCR beta chains were cytomegalovirus-associated.

Donors were drawn from the 120-subject validation cohort, separate from the roughly 700-subject first cohort. The chain links TRBV4-2 to TRBJ2-6; the match to TRBD2 covers 7 bases. This clonotype was obtained from a woman under 30 in good health and CMV-seropositive. The sample consisted of PBMCs. CDR3 loop: CASSRLAASRSSGANVLTF. CDR3 bases: TGTGCCAGCAGCCGTCTAGCGGCCTCGAGAAGCTCTGGGGCCAACGTCCTGACTTTC.